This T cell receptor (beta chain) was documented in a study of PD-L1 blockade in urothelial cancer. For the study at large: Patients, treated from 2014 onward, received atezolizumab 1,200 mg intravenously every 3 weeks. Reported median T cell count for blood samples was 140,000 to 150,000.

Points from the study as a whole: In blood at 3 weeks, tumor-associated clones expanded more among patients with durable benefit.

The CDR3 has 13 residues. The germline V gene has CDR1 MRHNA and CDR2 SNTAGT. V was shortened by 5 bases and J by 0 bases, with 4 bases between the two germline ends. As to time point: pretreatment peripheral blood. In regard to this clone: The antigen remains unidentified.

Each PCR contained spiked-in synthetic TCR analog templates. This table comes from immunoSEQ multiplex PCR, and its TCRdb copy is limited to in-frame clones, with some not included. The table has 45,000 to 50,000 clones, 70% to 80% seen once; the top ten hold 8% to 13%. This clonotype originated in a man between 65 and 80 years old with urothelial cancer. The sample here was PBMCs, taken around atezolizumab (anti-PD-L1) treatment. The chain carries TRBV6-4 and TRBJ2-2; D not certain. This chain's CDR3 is CASSPSNTGELFF. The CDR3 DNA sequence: TGTGCCAGCAGTCCCTCGAACACCGGGGAGCTGTTTTTT.